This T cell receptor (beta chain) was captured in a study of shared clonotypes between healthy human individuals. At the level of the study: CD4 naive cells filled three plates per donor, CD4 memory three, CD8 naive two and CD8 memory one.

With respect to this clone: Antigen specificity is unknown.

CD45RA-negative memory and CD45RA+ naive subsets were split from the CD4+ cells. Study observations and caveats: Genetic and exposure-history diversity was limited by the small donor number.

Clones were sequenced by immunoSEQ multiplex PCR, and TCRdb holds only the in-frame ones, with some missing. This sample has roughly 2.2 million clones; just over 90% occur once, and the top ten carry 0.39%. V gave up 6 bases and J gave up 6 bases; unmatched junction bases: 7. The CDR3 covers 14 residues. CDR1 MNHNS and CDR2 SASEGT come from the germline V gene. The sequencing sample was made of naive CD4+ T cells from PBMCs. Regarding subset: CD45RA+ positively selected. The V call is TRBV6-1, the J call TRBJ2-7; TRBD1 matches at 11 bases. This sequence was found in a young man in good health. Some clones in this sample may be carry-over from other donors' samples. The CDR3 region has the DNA TGTGCCAGCAGAGGACAGGGGGCGCGGGGCGAGCAGTACTTC. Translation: CASRGQGARGEQYF.